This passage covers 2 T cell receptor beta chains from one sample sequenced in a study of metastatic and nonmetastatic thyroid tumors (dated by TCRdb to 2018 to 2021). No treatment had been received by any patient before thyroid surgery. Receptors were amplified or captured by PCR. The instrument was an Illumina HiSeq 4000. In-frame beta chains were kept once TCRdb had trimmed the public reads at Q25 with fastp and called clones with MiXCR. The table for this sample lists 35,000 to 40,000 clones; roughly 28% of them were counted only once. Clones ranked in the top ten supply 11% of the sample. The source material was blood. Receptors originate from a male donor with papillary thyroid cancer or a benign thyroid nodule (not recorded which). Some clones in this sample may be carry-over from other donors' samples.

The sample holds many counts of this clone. CDR3 in amino acids: CASIPPRVEAFF. As DNA, the CDR3 is TGTGCCAGCATCCCACCTAGGGTCGAAGCTTTCTTT. This rearrangement joins TRBV6-1 to TRBJ1-1; no definite D call. This CDR3 contains 12 residues. Germline loops: CDR1 MNHNS, CDR2 SASEGT. The V gene lost 7 bases and the J gene lost 8 bases, with 14 bases spanning the gap.

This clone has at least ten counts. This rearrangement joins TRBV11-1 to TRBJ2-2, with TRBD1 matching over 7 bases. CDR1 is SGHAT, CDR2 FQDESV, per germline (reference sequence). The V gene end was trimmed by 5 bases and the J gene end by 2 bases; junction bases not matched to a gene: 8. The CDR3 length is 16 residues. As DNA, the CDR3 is TGTGCCAGCAGCGCACCCGGGACAGCCAACACCGGGGAGCTGTTTTTT. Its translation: CASSAPGTANTGELFF.